This TCR beta chain comes out of a study of vaccination effects on CD4 cells after COVID-19. Study information: Participants received two doses of either the BNT162b2 or mRNA-1273 vaccine.

The V and J ends lost 0 bases and 9 bases respectively, with 11 bases between them. The CDR3 length is 13 residues. The germline V gene has CDR1 SGDLS and CDR2 YYNGEE. To note about this clone: Antigen specificity is unknown.

The protocol was immunoSEQ multiplex PCR, while the TCRdb copy is restricted to in-frame clones and leaves out a portion. The repertoire holds about 70,000 clones, with about 69% as singletons. Findings and caveats of the study: Whether induced by infection or by vaccine, clones showed marked clonal contraction late after vaccination. Few convalescent patients and no early post-infection timepoints were included in the study.

Before any sequencing was done, the ViraFEST assay used viral peptide pools to expand antigen-specific CD4+ T cells. It was after 10 days of culture that CD4+ T cells were isolated. Sometime from March through December 2020, the person acquired a SARS-CoV-2 infection that PCR confirmed. Half the medium was swapped for IL-2 medium on days 3 and 7. The material sequenced was CD4+ T cells from PBMCs cultured with HIV peptides, taken before COVID-19 vaccination. Subset described: HIV-1 Nef peptide pool negative control/reference culture. The origin of this receptor is a human donor who had a prior SARS-CoV-2 infection. J is TRBJ2-3 and V is TRBV9, with a tentative D call TRBD2 (5 bases). The CDR3 is CASSVEPPGTQYF. In nucleotides, the CDR3 is TGTGCCAGCAGCGTAGAGCCCCCGGGGACGCAGTATTTT.